The 20 T cell receptor beta chains below were found in one sample sequenced in a study of T cells in Graves' hyperthyroidism and ophthalmopathy. Amplification targeted TCR beta CDR3 regions from RNA transcripts. The HTBI primer set was used in a first-round RT-PCR of the TCR CDR3. Each CDR3 protein is one row after TCRdb ran MiXCR on the multiplex PCR reads. Among roughly 30,000 distinct CDR3 sequences listed, around 40% were seen once. Sequencing input: blood. Receptors were obtained from a woman in her thirties with Graves' hyperthyroidism.

The chain links TRBV11-2 to TRBJ2-7; the D gene is possibly TRBD2 (7 bases). Trimming removed 1 base from V and 4 bases from J, with 11 bases in between. This CDR3 has 14 residues. Germline-derived CDR1 and CDR2 are SGHAT and FQNNGV. The DNA of the CDR3 is TGTGCCAGCAGCTTAGCGGGGGGCCCATACGAGCAGTACTTC. This gives the protein CASSLAGGPYEQYF.

This clonotype was recorded at least ten times. The chain couples TRBV6-2 or TRBV6-3 to TRBJ1-5; 8 bases fit TRBD1. J was trimmed by 7 bases and V by 2 bases; bases with no gene match: 7. The CDR3 is 15 residues long. In germline, CDR1 is MNHEY, CDR2 SVGEGT. The CDR3 sequence: CASSYRAGGGQPQHF. The CDR3 coding sequence is TGTGCCAGCAGTTACCGCGCAGGGGGCGGGCAGCCCCAGCATTTT.

This clonotype was recorded at least ten times. V gene TRBV9 combines with J gene TRBJ2-7; a weak D match, TRBD2 (5 bases). Trimming removed 2 bases from V and 0 bases from J, with 15 bases in between. In germline, CDR1 is SGDLS, CDR2 YYNGEE. This CDR3 contains 16 residues. The CDR3 loop is CASSVGASGSSYEQYF. DNA for the CDR3: TGTGCCAGCAGCGTGGGTGCCAGTGGGAGCTCCTACGAGCAGTACTTC.

There are many counts of this clonotype. The chain recombines TRBV4-2 with TRBJ2-7, with D possibly TRBD1 on 6 matching bases. The CDR3 has 13 residues. V lost 3 bases to trimming and J lost 5 bases, with 11 bases between them. Germline loops: CDR1 LGHNA, CDR2 YNFKEQ. Written as DNA, the CDR3 is TGTGCCAGCAGCCAGGTTGGGGGCGACGAGCAGTACTTC. Its translation: CASSQVGGDEQYF.

This clonotype was counted many times. CDR3 DNA: TGTGCCTGGACGGTGAACACTGAAGCTTTCTTT. As protein: CAWTVNTEAFF. The rearrangement links TRBV30 to TRBJ1-1, with D unresolved. CDR1 is GTSNPN and CDR2 is SVGIG in the germline V gene (reference sequence). Trimming pared 4 bases from V and 0 bases from J, leaving 3 bases between. The CDR3 is 11 amino acids.

By sample fraction, this clonotype is medium-sized. The rearrangement uses TRBV15 and TRBJ2-4; D is undetermined. This CDR3 comprises 14 residues. Trimming shortened V by 0 bases and J by 10 bases, and 13 bases separated the two germline ends. Germline V gene lookup returns CDR1 LNHNV and CDR2 YYDKDF (reference sequence). The CDR3 coding sequence is TGTGCCACCAGCAGAGATTTAGACGGGCCTATTCAGTACTTC. It codes for CATSRDLDGPIQYF.

This clonotype was seen many times. The CDR3 spells CASSQDRQEFSPLHF. Written as DNA, the CDR3 is TGTGCCAGCAGCCAAGATCGACAGGAATTTTCACCCCTCCACTTT. The chain is built from TRBV7-2 and TRBJ1-6, with a weak D call TRBD1 (6 bases). V was trimmed by 5 bases and J by 9 bases, leaving 17 bases between them. The CDR3 covers 15 residues. CDR1 and CDR2 (germline): SGHTA, FQGNSA.

This clonotype was found many times. The V and J genes are TRBV12-3 or TRBV12-4 and TRBJ2-1; D gene ambiguous. Trimming pared 4 bases from V and 8 bases from J, leaving 15 bases between. CDR3 length: 14 residues. Here the CDR3 reads CASSWLTRHDEQFF. The CDR3 nucleotides are TGTGCCAGCAGTTGGTTGACCAGGCACGATGAGCAGTTCTTC.

Concerning this clonotype itself: The junction differs from germline at one of its ends, possibly a read error. The genes are TRBV27 and TRBJ2-2, with 8 bases that match TRBD2. Germline V gene sequence: CDR1 MNHEY, CDR2 SMNVEV (reference sequence). This CDR3 is built from 17 residues. The CDR3: CASRLFSSGSNTGELFF. The CDR3, as DNA: TGTGCCAGCAGGTTATTCTCTAGCGGGTCCAACACCGGGGAGCTGTTTTTT.

This clonotype was detected a few times. This chain uses TRBV10-3 with TRBJ2-7, with D perhaps given as TRBD1 or TRBD2 (6 bases each). This CDR3 has 16 amino acids. V lost 3 bases and J 0 bases, leaving 15 bases between the germline ends. In germline, CDR1 is ENHRY, CDR2 SYGVKD. CDR3 sequence (DNA): TGTGCCATCAGTGATCGCAACAGGGACTCCTCCTACGAGCAGTACTTC. Translating gives CAISDRNRDSSYEQYF.

This rearrangement joins TRBV30 to TRBJ1-1; perhaps TRBD1 as D (5 bases). From germline, CDR1 is GTSNPN and CDR2 SVGIG (reference sequence). The germline V and J ends were trimmed by 3 bases and 1 base, with 6 bases remaining between them. The CDR3 has 12 residues. The CDR3 DNA follows: TGTGCCTGGAGCAGGGAGAACACTGAAGCTTTCTTT. Translated: CAWSRENTEAFF.

This chain joins TRBV29-1 and TRBJ1-2; TRBD1 agrees at 7 bases. CDR3 length equals 14 residues. Trimming removed 0 bases from V and 8 bases from J; junction bases left unmatched: 9. CDR1 and CDR2 from the germline V gene are SQVTM and ANQGSEA. CDR3 residues: CSVEDPEGAGGYTF. CDR3 in DNA: TGCAGCGTTGAAGATCCCGAGGGGGCAGGGGGCTACACCTTC.

This clonotype was recorded at least ten times. The CDR3 protein is CSAREGVRRNPYNEQFF. The CDR3 DNA follows: TGCAGTGCTAGAGAAGGGGTGCGACGGAACCCCTACAATGAGCAGTTCTTC. The chain joins TRBV20-1 to TRBJ2-1; possible D gene TRBD1, 5 bases. Germline CDR1 reads DFQATT; CDR2 reads SNEGSKA (reference sequence). The ends were cut back, 0 bases at V and 2 bases at J, with 17 bases in the middle. The CDR3 runs 17 residues.

This clonotype was counted ten times or more. The chain carries TRBV3-1 and TRBJ2-7, with D tentatively TRBD1 or TRBD2 (5 bases each). The V gene lost 1 base and the J gene lost 10 bases, with 23 bases spanning the gap. This CDR3 region has 16 residues. From germline, CDR1 is LGHDT and CDR2 YNNKEL (reference sequence). CDR3 region: CASSQGQGRDLGEQYF. The CDR3 region has the DNA TGTGCCAGCAGCCAAGGCCAGGGACGCGACCTAGGGGAACAGTACTTC.

This clonotype has at least ten counts. The rearrangement joins TRBV12-3 or TRBV12-4 to TRBJ2-2; weak D call: TRBD1 (6 bases). This CDR3 has 14 residues. The ends were cut back, 3 bases at V and 4 bases at J, with 9 bases in the middle. The chain's CDR3 is CASSLQGPTGELFF. CDR3 coding DNA: TGTGCCAGCAGTTTGCAGGGGCCCACCGGGGAGCTGTTTTTT.

The gene calls are TRBV19 and TRBJ1-4, with a possible D match to TRBD1 (6 bases). This CDR3 has 13 amino acids. Trimming removed 3 bases at V and 7 bases at J, with 9 bases between. Germline V gene sequence: CDR1 LNHDA, CDR2 SQIVND (reference sequence). In DNA, the CDR3 is TGTGCCAGTAGTATGACAGGAGCTGAAAAACTGTTTTTT. Amino acids: CASSMTGAEKLFF.

The rearrangement joins TRBV13 to TRBJ2-7; 10 bases are shared with TRBD2. The CDR3 has 16 residues. With V trimmed by 2 bases and J by 0 bases, 4 bases remained unmatched. Germline lookup yields CDR1 PRHDT and CDR2 FYEKMQ (reference sequence). The CDR3 nucleotides are TGTGCCAGCAGCTTACTAGCGGGAGTGACCTCCTACGAGCAGTACTTC. Its protein product is CASSLLAGVTSYEQYF. The full variable domain, in which reference TRBV13 and TRBJ2-7 provide the parts outside the CDR3, is AAGVIQSPRHLIKEKRETATLKCYPIPRHDTVYWYQQGPGQDPQFLISFYEKMQSDKGSIPDRFSAQQFSDYHSELNMSSLELGDSALYFCASSLLAGVTSYEQYFGPGTRLTVT.

V gene TRBV5-1 combines with J gene TRBJ2-6; 13 nucleotides match TRBD2. The CDR3 runs to 18 residues. The germline CDR1 and CDR2 sequences are SGHRS and YFSETQ. This CDR3 reads CSTGGLAGVASGANVLTF. For the CDR3, the DNA is TGCTCCACGGGCGGACTAGCGGGAGTGGCCTCCGGGGCCAACGTCCTGACTTTC.

This clonotype was detected many times. V is TRBV7-2 and J is TRBJ2-7; D is perhaps TRBD2 (5 bases). The V gene lost 3 bases and the J gene lost 3 bases, with 21 bases spanning the gap. The length of the CDR3 is 17 residues. Germline values: CDR1 SGHTA, CDR2 FQGNSA. The CDR3 DNA reads as TGTGCCAGCAGCTTCCGGGCGGGCGTAGGCTTCTTCTACGAGCAGTACTTC. This gives the protein CASSFRAGVGFFYEQYF.

This clonotype is judged medium-sized (0.01 to 0.1%). The rearrangement joins TRBV9 to TRBJ2-5; TRBD1 might be the D (6 bases). Germline CDR1 is SGDLS and CDR2 is YYNGEE. The ends were cut back, 4 bases at V and 5 bases at J, with 12 bases in the middle. The CDR3 sequence is 13 residues long. The CDR3 DNA is TGTGCCAGCAGCTTCCAGGGGTTGGAGACCCAGTACTTC. This gives the protein CASSFQGLETQYF.